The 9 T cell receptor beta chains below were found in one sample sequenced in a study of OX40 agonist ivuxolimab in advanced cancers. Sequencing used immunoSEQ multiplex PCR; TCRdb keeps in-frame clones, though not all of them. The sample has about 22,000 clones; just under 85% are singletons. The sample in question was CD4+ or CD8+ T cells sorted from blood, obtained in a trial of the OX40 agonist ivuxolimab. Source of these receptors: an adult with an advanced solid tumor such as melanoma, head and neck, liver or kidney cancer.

CDR3: CASSLWGSNQPQHF. The DNA of the CDR3 is TGTGCCAGCAGTTTATGGGGAAGCAATCAGCCCCAGCATTTT. V gene TRBV28 combines with J gene TRBJ1-5; D gene unclear. This CDR3 has 14 amino acids. The V and J ends lost 0 bases and 1 base respectively, with 4 bases between them. Germline CDR1 reads MDHEN; CDR2 reads SYDVKM.

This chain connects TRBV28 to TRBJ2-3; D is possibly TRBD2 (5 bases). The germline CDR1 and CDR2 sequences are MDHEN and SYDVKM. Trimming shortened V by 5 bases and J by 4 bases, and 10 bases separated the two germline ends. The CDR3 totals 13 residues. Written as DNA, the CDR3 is TGTGCCAGCAGTCTGGTGGGAGCAGATACGCAGTATTTT. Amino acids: CASSLVGADTQYF.

CDR3 nucleotide sequence: TGTGCCAGCAGCGCGGGGACAGGGGGCCTCAATCAGCCCCAGCATTTT. Protein: CASSAGTGGLNQPQHF. The rearrangement uses TRBV9 and TRBJ1-5; TRBD1 agrees at 12 bases. V lost 3 bases to trimming and J lost 3 bases; unmatched junction nucleotides: 4. CDR3 length equals 16 residues. Germline V lookup: CDR1 SGDLS, CDR2 YYNGEE.

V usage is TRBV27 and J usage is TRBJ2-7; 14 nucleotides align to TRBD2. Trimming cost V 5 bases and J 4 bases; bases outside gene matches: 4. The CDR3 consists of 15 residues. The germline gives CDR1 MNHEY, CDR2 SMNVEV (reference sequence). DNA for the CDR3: TGTGCCAGCAGTCCCGGGACTAGCGGGGGATACGAGCAGTACTTC. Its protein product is CASSPGTSGGYEQYF.

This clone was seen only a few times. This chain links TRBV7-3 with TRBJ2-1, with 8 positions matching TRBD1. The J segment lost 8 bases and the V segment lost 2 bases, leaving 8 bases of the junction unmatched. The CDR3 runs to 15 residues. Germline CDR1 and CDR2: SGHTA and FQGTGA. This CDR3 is CASSLGADRADEQFF. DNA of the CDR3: TGTGCCAGCAGCTTAGGGGCGGACAGGGCGGATGAGCAGTTCTTC.

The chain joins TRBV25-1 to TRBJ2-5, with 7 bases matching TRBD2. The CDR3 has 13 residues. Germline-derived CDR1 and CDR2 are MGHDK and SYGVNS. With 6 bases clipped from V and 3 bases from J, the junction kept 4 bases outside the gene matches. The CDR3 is CASRLLAKETQYF. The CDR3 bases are TGTGCCAGCAGACTACTAGCGAAAGAGACCCAGTACTTC.

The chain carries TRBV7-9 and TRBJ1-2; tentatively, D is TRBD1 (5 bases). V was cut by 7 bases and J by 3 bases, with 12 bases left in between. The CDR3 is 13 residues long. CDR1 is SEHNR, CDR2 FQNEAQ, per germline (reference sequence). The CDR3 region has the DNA TGTGCCAGCAATGGGGGGTCGGACTATGGCTACACCTTC. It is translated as CASNGGSDYGYTF.

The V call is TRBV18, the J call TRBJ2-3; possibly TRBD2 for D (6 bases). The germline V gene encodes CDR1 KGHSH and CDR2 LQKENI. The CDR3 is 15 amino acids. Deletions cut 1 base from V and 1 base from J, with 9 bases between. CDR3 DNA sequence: TGTGCCAGCTCACCACGCCCGGGAGGCACAGATACGCAGTATTTT. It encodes CASSPRPGGTDTQYF.

The CDR3 DNA reads TGTGCCAGCAGCCAAGAGGGACAGGGTAGGGGCTATGGCTACACCTTC. Amino acid sequence: CASSQEGQGRGYGYTF. J is TRBJ1-2 and V is TRBV4-2, with 9 bases matching TRBD1. The ends lost 0 bases at V and 4 bases at J; junction bases unmatched: 6. Germline V gene data show CDR1 as LGHNA and CDR2 as YNFKEQ. The CDR3 contains 16 residues.